The 27 T cell receptor beta chains in this list originate from one sample, sequenced in a study of regulatory T cells in long-lasting Graves disease (dated by TCRdb to the early 2020s). The time point label on this specimen signifies: newly diagnosed GD, antithyroid drugs for less than 3 months. For both TCR sequencing and RNA sequencing, RNA was extracted from PBMCs in TRIzol. The method behind the library was multiplex PCR. The sequencer listed for this sample is Illumina HiSeq 4000. iRepertoire HTBI primers and Arm-PCR amplification of CDR3 regions were used to construct TCR beta libraries. TCRdb applied fastp at Q25 and MiXCR to the public reads, then kept only in-frame beta chains. Every entry covers one CDR3 protein and lists the most common genes and DNA from its rows. The sample yields around 470,000 distinct CDR3 sequences; 12% to 15% were counted once. The ten largest clones add up to about a sixth of the sample.

Separately, the same data were catalogued under a study of T cells in Graves' hyperthyroidism and ophthalmopathy.

Sequences were derived from peripheral blood mononuclear cells (PBMCs), sampled at new diagnosis, from a patient treated with antithyroid drugs. These TCRs come from a woman aged 50 to 60 with Graves disease. Donor details come from another sample of the same person, matched by shared clones.

This clonotype rates as large. The chain couples TRBV12-5 to TRBJ2-7, with 8 bases aligning to TRBD1. Trimming at V came to 0 bases and at J to 5 bases, leaving 6 bases not matched to a gene. The germline V gene encodes CDR1 LGHNT and CDR2 FRNRAP. The CDR3 sequence is 15 residues long. The CDR3 nucleotides read TGTGCTAGTGGTTTGGTCGGACAGGGTGGGCACGAGCAGTACTTC. Its protein product is CASGLVGQGGHEQYF.

Regarding this clonotype: One end of the junction is discordant with germline, which a read error may explain. The genes are TRBV6-1 and TRBJ2-1, with TRBD2 matching over 9 bases. This CDR3 spans 15 amino acids. The germline V gene encodes CDR1 MNHNS and CDR2 SASEGT. The CDR3 loop is CASRVSGSPYNEQLF. The CDR3, as DNA: TGTGCCAGCAGGGTTAGCGGGAGTCCCTACAATGAGCAGCTCTTC.

The CDR3 region has the DNA TGTGCCAGCAGTCCCCCCGCCACGAGTTCTGGAAACACCATATATTTT. It yields the protein CASSPPATSSGNTIYF. V gene TRBV6-2 or TRBV6-3 combines with J gene TRBJ1-3, with D unresolved. The germline gives CDR1 MNHEY, CDR2 SVGEGT. There are 16 residues in the CDR3. V lost 5 bases and J 1 base, leaving 15 bases between the germline ends.

V and J are TRBV10-1 and TRBJ2-1, with 7 bases fitting TRBD2. The CDR3 covers 14 residues. Germline CDR1 is WNHNN and CDR2 is SYGVQD (reference sequence). V was clipped by 0 bases and J by 9 bases; unmatched bases: 5. CDR3 protein: CASSESTSAGEQFF. CDR3 coding DNA: TGCGCCAGCAGTGAGTCTACTAGCGCCGGTGAGCAGTTCTTC.

This clonotype was seen only a few times. The chain has TRBV28 and TRBJ1-5; 7 bases are a match to TRBD1. The trim removed 5 bases at V and 1 base at J, leaving 8 bases unmatched. Germline loops: CDR1 MDHEN, CDR2 SYDVKM. The CDR3 spans 16 residues. The CDR3 here is CASSNPGTASNQPQHF. The DNA for the CDR3 is TGTGCCAGCAGTAACCCTGGGACAGCGAGCAATCAGCCCCAGCATTTT.

This clonotype came up a few times. The rearrangement links TRBV18 to TRBJ2-3; D might be TRBD2 (5 bases). Germline V gene lookup returns CDR1 KGHSH and CDR2 LQKENI. V was shortened by 6 bases and J by 0 bases, with 13 bases between the two germline ends. The CDR3 totals 15 residues. CDR3 DNA sequence: TGTGCCAGCTCCGCAGCGGTAACTAGCACAGATACGCAGTATTTT. Amino acid sequence: CASSAAVTSTDTQYF.

This clonotype was picked up a small number of times. The chain carries TRBV28 and TRBJ1-6, with 8 positions matching TRBD1. V dropped 8 bases and J dropped 5; count of bases not matched to a gene: 11. The CDR3 contains 16 residues. The germline V gene has CDR1 MDHEN and CDR2 SYDVKM. The CDR3 DNA reads TGTGCCAGCCGCTCTTACCAGGACAGGGATAATTCACCCCTCCACTTT. As protein: CASRSYQDRDNSPLHF.

This clonotype has ten or more counts. The gene calls are TRBV5-8 and TRBJ1-5; D remains ambiguous. Germline V CDR1 and CDR2: SGHTS, YDEGEE. The CDR3 covers 16 residues. With 0 bases removed from V and 0 bases from J, the gap between germline ends came to 10 bases. The CDR3 loop is CASSLALGASNQPQHF. For the CDR3, the DNA is TGTGCCAGCAGCTTGGCTCTGGGAGCTAGCAATCAGCCCCAGCATTTT.

This clonotype was counted a few times. The chain couples TRBV9 to TRBJ1-4, with D unresolved. This CDR3 is 15 amino acids long. Germline CDR1 reads SGDLS; CDR2 reads YYNGEE. V shed 4 bases and J shed 3 bases, with 13 bases lying between them. DNA of the CDR3: TGTGCCAGCAGCCCCTACCTCGCAGCTAATGAAAAACTGTTTTTT. Translation gives CASSPYLAANEKLFF.

The sample holds a few counts of this clonotype. The rearrangement uses TRBV3-1 and TRBJ1-6; D is ambiguous. Germline CDR1 reads LGHDT; CDR2 reads YNNKEL (reference sequence). V lost 2 bases and J 10 bases, leaving 6 bases between the germline ends. This CDR3 comprises 12 residues. The CDR3 nucleotides are TGTGCCAGCAGCCAAACGGTCTCACCCCTCCACTTT. It yields the protein CASSQTVSPLHF.

The sample holds many counts of this clonotype. The chain links TRBV2 to TRBJ2-1, with 7 bases identical to TRBD2. Per germline, CDR1 SNHLY and CDR2 FYNNEI. The CDR3 is 14 residues long. The V segment lost 7 bases and the J segment 1 base; nucleotides outside the gene matches: 4. The CDR3: CASISGKSYNEQFF. The CDR3 nucleotides are TGTGCCAGCATAAGCGGGAAATCCTACAATGAGCAGTTCTTC.

The rearrangement uses TRBV9 and TRBJ2-2, with TRBD1 as a possible D gene (6 bases). The CDR3 has 19 amino acids. Trimming took 0 bases from V and 3 from J, leaving 21 bases between them. The germline V gene has CDR1 SGDLS and CDR2 YYNGEE. The CDR3 DNA sequence: TGTGCCAGCAGCGTAGGTCTGGGGGCGGTCCTCTCACACACCGGGGAGCTGTTTTTT. It specifies CASSVGLGAVLSHTGELFF.

This clonotype was recorded many times. The chain is built from TRBV12-3 or TRBV12-4 and TRBJ1-1; 9 nucleotides align to TRBD1. The J segment lost 5 bases and the V segment lost 4 bases, leaving 5 bases of the junction unmatched. The CDR3 spans 14 residues. The CDR3 nucleotides read TGTGCCAGCAGTTCCCGACAGGGGGATACTGAAGCTTTCTTT. Its protein is CASSSRQGDTEAFF.

The chain employs TRBV7-2 and TRBJ2-7; 8 bases line up with TRBD1. The ends lost 6 bases at V and 1 base at J; junction bases unmatched: 5. Per germline, CDR1 SGHTA and CDR2 FQGNSA. This CDR3 region has 14 residues. In nucleotides, the CDR3 is TGTGCCAGCAGTGCACGACAGGGGTCCTACGAGCAGTACTTC. Translated: CASSARQGSYEQYF. The variable domain in full, with the rest retrieved from reference TRBV7-2 and TRBJ2-7, is GAGVSQSPSNKVTEKGKDVELRCDPISGHTALYWYRQSLGQGLEFLIYFQGNSAPDKSGLPSDRFSAERTGGSVSTLTIQRTQQEDSAVYLCASSARQGSYEQYFGPGTRLTVT.

This clonotype has ten or more counts. The chain uses TRBV29-1 and TRBJ2-3; 8 bases match TRBD2. The CDR3 spans 17 residues. Trimming took 3 bases from V and 0 from J; bases not matched to a gene: 11. Germline CDR1 and CDR2: SQVTM and ANQGSEA. CDR3 nucleotides: TGCAGCGTTGACAGGGGACTAGGCGAACCTAGCACAGATACGCAGTATTTT. Its protein is CSVDRGLGEPSTDTQYF.

There are many counts of this clonotype. The chain uses TRBV10-1 and TRBJ2-5, with TRBD2 matching 7 bases. V was pared by 2 bases and J by 4 bases, with 4 bases of the junction left unmatched. Germline-derived CDR1 and CDR2 are WNHNN and SYGVQD (reference sequence). The CDR3 is 14 residues long. CDR3 nucleotides: TGCGCCAGCAGTGAGGCTAGCGGTTTAGAGACCCAGTACTTC. Protein: CASSEASGLETQYF.

This clonotype has a handful of counts. This chain links TRBV5-1 with TRBJ1-6; the D gene is possibly TRBD1 (5 bases). V lost 4 bases and J 0 bases, leaving 8 bases between the germline ends. Germline values: CDR1 SGHRS, CDR2 YFSETQ. The CDR3 length is 15 residues. The CDR3: CASSPTGSYNSPLHF. Here the CDR3 DNA reads TGCGCCAGCAGCCCTACAGGCTCCTATAATTCACCCCTCCACTTT.

This clonotype was seen repeatedly, ten times or more. CDR3 nucleotides: TGTGCCAGCAGACAACAGAGTTACAATGAAAAACTGTTTTTT. Translation gives CASRQQSYNEKLFF. The chain has TRBV2 and TRBJ1-4; the D is unclear. The V gene's germline CDR1 is SNHLY and CDR2 FYNNEI. Trimming removed 6 bases from V and 5 bases from J, with 13 bases in between. CDR3 length: 14 residues.

This clonotype was recorded at least ten times. Here the CDR3 reads CASSRGVRGPPYEQYF. The CDR3 nucleotides read TGTGCCAGCTCACGCGGGGTGAGGGGGCCACCCTACGAGCAGTACTTC. This chain joins TRBV18 and TRBJ2-7; D is possibly TRBD1 (7 bases). V lost 4 bases, J lost 2 bases, and 18 bases lay in between. Germline CDR1 KGHSH, CDR2 LQKENI. CDR3 length: 16 amino acids.

This chain joins TRBV6-1 and TRBJ2-1; 10 bases map to TRBD2. CDR1 and CDR2 (germline): MNHNS, SASEGT. The CDR3 is 17 amino acids. V lost 2 bases and J lost 2; bases outside the gene matches: 6. The CDR3 sequence is CASSEQLAGTPYNEQFF. DNA of the CDR3: TGTGCCAGCAGTGAACAACTAGCGGGGACCCCCTACAATGAGCAGTTCTTC.

The genes are TRBV3-1 and TRBJ1-2, with TRBD1 matching over 10 bases. The V gene end was trimmed by 4 bases and the J gene end by 8 bases; junction bases not matched to a gene: 10. This CDR3 is 15 amino acids long. Germline V lookup: CDR1 LGHDT, CDR2 YNNKEL (reference sequence). Here the CDR3 reads CASSPPGQGKGGYTF. CDR3 DNA: TGTGCCAGCAGCCCGCCGGGACAGGGGAAGGGCGGCTACACCTTC.

This clonotype was detected a few times. The CDR3 reads CASSQDWSSGGETQYF. CDR3 DNA: TGCGCCAGCAGCCAAGATTGGTCTAGCGGGGGAGAGACCCAGTACTTC. The chain employs TRBV4-1 and TRBJ2-5; 10 nucleotides agree with TRBD2. CDR3 length: 16 amino acids. V trimming: 0 bases; J trimming: 4 bases; junction bases outside the gene matches: 5. CDR1 MGHRA and CDR2 YSYEKL come from the germline V gene.

This clonotype was observed at least ten times. The genes are TRBV3-1 and TRBJ2-7; 9 bases map to TRBD2. Trimming took 4 bases from V and 2 from J; bases not matched to a gene: 9. The germline V gene encodes CDR1 LGHDT and CDR2 YNNKEL (reference sequence). CDR3 size: 16 residues. The CDR3 reads CASSPTTSGATYEQYF. DNA of the CDR3: TGTGCCAGCAGCCCAACGACTAGCGGAGCAACCTACGAGCAGTACTTC.

This clonotype was observed many times. V is TRBV2 and J is TRBJ1-1, with D tentatively TRBD1 (5 bases). Germline CDR1 is SNHLY and CDR2 is FYNNEI. This CDR3 spans 16 amino acids. The germline V and J ends were trimmed by 6 bases and 2 bases, with 19 bases remaining between them. For the CDR3, the DNA is TGTGCCAGCAGCCCCGGGTCGGGGGGTTCAAACACTGAAGCTTTCTTT. Translating it yields CASSPGSGGSNTEAFF.

The chain combines TRBV20-1 with TRBJ2-7; 8 bases align to TRBD2. J gave up 1 base and V 0 bases, and 2 bases lay outside the gene matches. The CDR3 is 14 amino acids. The germline V gene has CDR1 DFQATT and CDR2 SNEGSKA (reference sequence). The CDR3 loop is CSARDSGNSYEQYF. In DNA form, the CDR3 reads TGCAGTGCTAGAGATAGCGGGAATTCCTACGAGCAGTACTTC.

In this sample, this clonotype turned up many times. The gene calls are TRBV7-9 and TRBJ1-1; D not certain. The germline gives CDR1 SEHNR, CDR2 FQNEAQ (reference sequence). This CDR3 region has 12 residues. V was trimmed by 5 bases and J by 10 bases, leaving 14 bases between them. In DNA form, the CDR3 reads TGTGCCAGCAGCCCGGAGGTAGGCGGAGCTTTCTTT. Translating gives CASSPEVGGAFF.

In this sample, this clonotype turned up a few times. The rearrangement joins TRBV29-1 to TRBJ1-1; D might be TRBD1 (6 bases). Looked up from germline, CDR1 is SQVTM and CDR2 is ANQGSEA. CDR3 size: 14 residues. V was trimmed by 4 bases and J by 4 bases, leaving 16 bases between them. In DNA form, the CDR3 reads TGCAGCGTTGTTCGGGGGGCTATAGGCACTGAAGCTTTCTTT. Residues: CSVVRGAIGTEAFF.